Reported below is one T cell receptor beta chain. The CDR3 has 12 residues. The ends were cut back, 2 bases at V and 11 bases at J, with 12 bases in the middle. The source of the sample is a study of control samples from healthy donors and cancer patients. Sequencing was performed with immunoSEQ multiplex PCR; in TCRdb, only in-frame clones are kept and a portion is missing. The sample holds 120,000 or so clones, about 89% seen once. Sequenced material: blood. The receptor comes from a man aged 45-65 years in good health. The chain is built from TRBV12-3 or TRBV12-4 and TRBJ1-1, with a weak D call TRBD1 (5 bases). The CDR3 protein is CASSLLQGGAFF. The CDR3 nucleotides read TGTGCCAGCAGTTTACTCCAGGGAGGGGCTTTCTTT.